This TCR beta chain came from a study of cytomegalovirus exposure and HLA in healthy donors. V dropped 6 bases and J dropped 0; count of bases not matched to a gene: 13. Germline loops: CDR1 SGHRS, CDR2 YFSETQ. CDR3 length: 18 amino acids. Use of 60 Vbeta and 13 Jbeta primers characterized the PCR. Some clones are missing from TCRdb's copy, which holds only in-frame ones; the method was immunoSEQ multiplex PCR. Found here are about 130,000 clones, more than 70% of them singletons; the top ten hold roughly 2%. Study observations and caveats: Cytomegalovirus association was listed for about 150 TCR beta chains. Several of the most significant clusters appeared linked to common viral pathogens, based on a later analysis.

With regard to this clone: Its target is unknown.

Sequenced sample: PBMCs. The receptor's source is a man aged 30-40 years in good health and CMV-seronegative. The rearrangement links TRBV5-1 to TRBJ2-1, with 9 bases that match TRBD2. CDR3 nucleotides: TGCGCCAGCACGACTCGTCCTGCTAGCGGGACCTCCTACAATGAGCAGTTCTTC. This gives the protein CASTTRPASGTSYNEQFF.